This T cell receptor (beta chain) came from a study of blood T cells in healthy people across ages. Points from the study as a whole: Estimated diversity, derived from one million T cells, was regarded as an underestimate. Age advanced and TCR beta diversity per million T cells fell, roughly linearly.

On this clonotype: Its matching antigen is unknown.

Germline-derived CDR1 and CDR2 are DFQATT and SNEGSKA (reference sequence). This CDR3 is 14 amino acids long. A J-beta primer mix and a sample-barcoded 5' primer were used in a second PCR of about 6 to 12 cycles. MiXCR, run by TCRdb on the 5' RACE reads, gives a single entry per CDR3 protein. The data contain 1.4 million to 1.5 million distinct CDR3 sequences, approximately 38% of them singletons. Extracted total RNA amounted to at least 5.5 micrograms for each sample. V is TRBV20-1 and J is TRBJ2-4, with D uncertain. The closer fit of TRBJ2-7 to the DNA end suggests the J call may be wrong. The source of this sequence is a woman aged 18 to 35 in good health. Sequenced sample: blood. CDR3 sequence reads: CSASQPPGIHEQYF. As DNA, the CDR3 is TGCAGTGCTAGCCAGCCGCCGGGCATCCACGAGCAGTACTTC.